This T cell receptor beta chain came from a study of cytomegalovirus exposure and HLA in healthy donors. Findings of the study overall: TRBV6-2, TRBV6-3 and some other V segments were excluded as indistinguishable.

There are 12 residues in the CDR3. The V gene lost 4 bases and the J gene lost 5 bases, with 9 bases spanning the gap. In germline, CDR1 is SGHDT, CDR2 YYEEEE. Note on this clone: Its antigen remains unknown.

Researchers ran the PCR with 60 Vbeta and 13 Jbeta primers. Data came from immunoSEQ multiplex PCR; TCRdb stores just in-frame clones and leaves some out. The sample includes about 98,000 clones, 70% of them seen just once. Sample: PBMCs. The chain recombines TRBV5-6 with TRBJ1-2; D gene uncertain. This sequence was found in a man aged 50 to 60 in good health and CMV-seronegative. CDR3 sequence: CASSQVQYGYTF. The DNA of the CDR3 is TGTGCCAGCAGCCAGGTTCAGTATGGCTACACCTTC.